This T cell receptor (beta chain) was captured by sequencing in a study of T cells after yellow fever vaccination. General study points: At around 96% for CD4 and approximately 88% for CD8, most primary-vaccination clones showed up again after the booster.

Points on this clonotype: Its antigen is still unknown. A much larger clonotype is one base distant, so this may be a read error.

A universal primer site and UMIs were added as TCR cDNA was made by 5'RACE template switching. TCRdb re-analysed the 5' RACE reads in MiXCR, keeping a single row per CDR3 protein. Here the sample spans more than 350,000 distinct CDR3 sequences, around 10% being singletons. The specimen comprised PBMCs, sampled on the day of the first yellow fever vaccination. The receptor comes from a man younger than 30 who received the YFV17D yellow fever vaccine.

CDR3 sequence reads: CSAKAETGRIETQYF. The CDR3 coding sequence is TGCAGTGCTAAAGCGGAAACGGGTCGGATAGAGACCCAGTACTTC. The V call is TRBV20-1, the J call TRBJ2-5, with D possibly TRBD2 on 5 matching bases. Deletions cut 4 bases from V and 4 bases from J, with 19 bases between. The CDR3 totals 15 residues. From germline, CDR1 is DFQATT and CDR2 SNEGSKA (reference sequence).